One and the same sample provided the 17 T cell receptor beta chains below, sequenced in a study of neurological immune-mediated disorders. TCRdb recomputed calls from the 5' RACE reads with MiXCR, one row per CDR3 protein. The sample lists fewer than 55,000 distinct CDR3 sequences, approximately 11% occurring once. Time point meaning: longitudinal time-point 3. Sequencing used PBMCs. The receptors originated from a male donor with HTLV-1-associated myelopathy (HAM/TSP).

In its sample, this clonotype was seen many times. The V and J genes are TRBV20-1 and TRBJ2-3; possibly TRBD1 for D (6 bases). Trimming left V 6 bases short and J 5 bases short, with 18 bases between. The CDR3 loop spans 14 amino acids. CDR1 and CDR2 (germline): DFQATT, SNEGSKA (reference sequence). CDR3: CSARSGGRGDTQYF. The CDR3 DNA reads TGCAGTGCAAGAAGTGGGGGCCGTGGAGATACGCAGTATTTT.

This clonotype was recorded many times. CDR3 bases: TGTGCCAGCAGCAAAAACCGGGACCTTACAACCTACGAGCAGTACTTC. Its translation is CASSKNRDLTTYEQYF. The chain uses TRBV5-6 and TRBJ2-7; either TRBD1 or TRBD2 may supply D (5 bases each). The CDR3 is 16 residues long. Germline V gene data show CDR1 as SGHDT and CDR2 as YYEEEE. The ends were cut back, 4 bases at V and 2 bases at J, with 19 bases in the middle.

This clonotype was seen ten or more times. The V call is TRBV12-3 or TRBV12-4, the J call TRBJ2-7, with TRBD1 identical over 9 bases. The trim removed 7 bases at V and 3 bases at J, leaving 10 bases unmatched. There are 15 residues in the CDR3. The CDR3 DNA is TGTGCCAGCACTCAAGAGACAGGGGGAATCTACGAGCAGTACTTC. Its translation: CASTQETGGIYEQYF.

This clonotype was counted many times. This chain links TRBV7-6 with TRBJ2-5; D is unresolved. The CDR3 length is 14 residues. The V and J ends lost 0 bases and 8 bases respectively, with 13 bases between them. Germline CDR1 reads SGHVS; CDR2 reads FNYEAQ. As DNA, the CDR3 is TGTGCCAGCAGCTTAGCGGGCCCATCCAACACCCAGTACTTC. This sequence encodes CASSLAGPSNTQYF.

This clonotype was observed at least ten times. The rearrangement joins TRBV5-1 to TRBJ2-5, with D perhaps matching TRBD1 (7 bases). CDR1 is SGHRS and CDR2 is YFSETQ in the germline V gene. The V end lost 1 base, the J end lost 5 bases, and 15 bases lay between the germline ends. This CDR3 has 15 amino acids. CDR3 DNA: TGCGCCAGCAGCTTGATTCCCCAGGGGGGCGAGACCCAGTACTTC. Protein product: CASSLIPQGGETQYF. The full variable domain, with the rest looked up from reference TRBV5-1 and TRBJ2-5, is KAGVTQTPRYLIKTRGQQVTLSCSPISGHRSVSWYQQTPGQGLQFLFEYFSETQRNKGNFPGRFSGRQFSNSRSEMNVSTLELGDSALYLCASSLIPQGGETQYFGPGTRLLVL.

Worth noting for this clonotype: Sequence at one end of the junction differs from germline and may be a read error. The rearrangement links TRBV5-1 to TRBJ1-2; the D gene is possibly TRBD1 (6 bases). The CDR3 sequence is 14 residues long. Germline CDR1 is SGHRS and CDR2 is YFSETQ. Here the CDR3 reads CASSSPDDRYGYTF. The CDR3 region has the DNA TGCGCAAGCAGCTCCCCGGACGACAGGTATGGCTACACCTTC.

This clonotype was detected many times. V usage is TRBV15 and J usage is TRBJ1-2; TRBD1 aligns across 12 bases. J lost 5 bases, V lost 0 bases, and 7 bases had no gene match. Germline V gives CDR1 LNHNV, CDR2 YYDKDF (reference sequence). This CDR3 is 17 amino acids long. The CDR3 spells CATSREGTGGYKYGYTF. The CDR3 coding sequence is TGTGCCACCAGCAGAGAAGGGACAGGGGGCTATAAGTATGGCTACACCTTC.

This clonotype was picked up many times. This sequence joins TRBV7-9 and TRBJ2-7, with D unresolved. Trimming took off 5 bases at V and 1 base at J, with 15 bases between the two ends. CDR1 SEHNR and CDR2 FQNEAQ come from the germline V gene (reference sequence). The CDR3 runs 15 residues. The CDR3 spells CASSDFMDGSYEQYF. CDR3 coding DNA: TGTGCCAGCAGCGACTTCATGGACGGATCCTACGAGCAGTACTTC.

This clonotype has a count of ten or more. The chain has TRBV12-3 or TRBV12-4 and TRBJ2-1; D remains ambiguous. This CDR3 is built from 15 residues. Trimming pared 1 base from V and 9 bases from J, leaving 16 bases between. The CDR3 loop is CASSLEAHRWGEQFF. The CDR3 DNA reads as TGTGCCAGCAGTTTAGAGGCCCATCGGTGGGGTGAGCAGTTCTTC.

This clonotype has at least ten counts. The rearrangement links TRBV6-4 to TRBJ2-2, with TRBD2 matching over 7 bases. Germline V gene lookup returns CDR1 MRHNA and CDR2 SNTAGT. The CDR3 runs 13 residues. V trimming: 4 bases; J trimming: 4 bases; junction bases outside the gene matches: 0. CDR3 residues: CASSGTSTGELFF. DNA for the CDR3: TGTGCCAGCAGTGGGACTAGCACCGGGGAGCTGTTTTTT.

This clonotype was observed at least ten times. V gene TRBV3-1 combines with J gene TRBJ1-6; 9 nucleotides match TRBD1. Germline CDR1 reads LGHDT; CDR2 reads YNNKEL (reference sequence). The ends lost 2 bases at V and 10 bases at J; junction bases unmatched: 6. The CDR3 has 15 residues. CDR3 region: CASSQLTGGKSPLHF. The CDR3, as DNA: TGTGCCAGCAGCCAACTAACAGGGGGCAAGTCACCCCTCCACTTT.

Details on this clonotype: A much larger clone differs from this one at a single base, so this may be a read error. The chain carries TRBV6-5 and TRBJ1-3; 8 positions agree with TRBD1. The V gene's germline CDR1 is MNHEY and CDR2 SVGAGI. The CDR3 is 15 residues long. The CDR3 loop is CVSRYTGGSGNTIYF. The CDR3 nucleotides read TGTGTCAGCAGATATACAGGGGGCTCTGGAAACACCATATATTTT.

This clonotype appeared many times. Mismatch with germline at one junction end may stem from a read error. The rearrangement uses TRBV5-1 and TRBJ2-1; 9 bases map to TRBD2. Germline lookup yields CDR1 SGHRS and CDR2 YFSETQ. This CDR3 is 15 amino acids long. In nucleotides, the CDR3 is TGCGCCAGCAGCTTGGGCGGGGGGGCTGGCGATGAGCAATTCTTC. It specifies CASSLGGGAGDEQFF.

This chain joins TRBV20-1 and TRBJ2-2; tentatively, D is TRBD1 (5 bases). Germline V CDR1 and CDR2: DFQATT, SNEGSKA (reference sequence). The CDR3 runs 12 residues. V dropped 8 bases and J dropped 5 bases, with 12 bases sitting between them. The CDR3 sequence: CSTRSGTGELFF. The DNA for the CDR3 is TGCAGTACTCGTTCAGGGACCGGGGAGCTGTTTTTT.

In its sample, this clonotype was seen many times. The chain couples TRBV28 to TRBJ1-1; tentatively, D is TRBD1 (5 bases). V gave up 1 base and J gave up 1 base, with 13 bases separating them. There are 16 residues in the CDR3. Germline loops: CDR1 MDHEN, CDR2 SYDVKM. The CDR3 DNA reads TGTGCCAGCAGTTTATCCCCAACAGGAGGGAACACTGAAGCTTTCTTT. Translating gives CASSLSPTGGNTEAFF.

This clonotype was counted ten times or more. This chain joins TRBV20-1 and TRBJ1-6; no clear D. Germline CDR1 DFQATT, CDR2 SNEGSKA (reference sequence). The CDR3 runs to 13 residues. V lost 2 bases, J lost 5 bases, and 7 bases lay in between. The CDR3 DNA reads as TGCAGTGCTAGAAAGCAGAATAATTCACCCCTCCACTTT. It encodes CSARKQNNSPLHF.

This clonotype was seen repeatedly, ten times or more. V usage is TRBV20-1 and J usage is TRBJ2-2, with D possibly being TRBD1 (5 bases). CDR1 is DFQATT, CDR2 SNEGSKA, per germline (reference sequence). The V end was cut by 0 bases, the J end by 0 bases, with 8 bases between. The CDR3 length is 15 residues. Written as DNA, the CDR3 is TGCAGTGCTAGAGAGACAGCCGCGAACACCGGGGAGCTGTTTTTT. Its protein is CSARETAANTGELFF.